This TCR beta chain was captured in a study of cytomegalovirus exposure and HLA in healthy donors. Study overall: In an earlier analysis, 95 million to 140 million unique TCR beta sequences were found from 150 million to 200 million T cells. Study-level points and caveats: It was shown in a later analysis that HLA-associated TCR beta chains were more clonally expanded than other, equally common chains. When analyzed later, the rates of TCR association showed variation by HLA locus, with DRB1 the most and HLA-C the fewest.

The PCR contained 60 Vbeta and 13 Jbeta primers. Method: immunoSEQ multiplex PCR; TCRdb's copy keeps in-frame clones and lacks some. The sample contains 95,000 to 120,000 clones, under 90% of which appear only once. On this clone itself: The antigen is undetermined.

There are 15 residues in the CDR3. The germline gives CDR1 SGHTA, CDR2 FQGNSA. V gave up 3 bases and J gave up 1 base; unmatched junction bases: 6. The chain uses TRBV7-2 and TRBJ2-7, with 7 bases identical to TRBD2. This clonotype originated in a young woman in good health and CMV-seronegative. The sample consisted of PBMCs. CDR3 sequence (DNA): TGTGCCAGCAGCTTGGGGAGGGCACAATCCTACGAGCAGTACTTC. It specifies CASSLGRAQSYEQYF.